The 21 T cell receptor beta chains given below trace back to one sample, sequenced in a study of cytomegalovirus exposure and HLA in healthy donors. Researchers ran the PCR with 60 Vbeta and 13 Jbeta primers. Sequenced by immunoSEQ multiplex PCR; TCRdb stores in-frame clones only, minus some. The sample holds about 64,000 clones; over 75% are singletons and the top ten take roughly 10%. The sequenced sample was PBMCs. All receptors derive from a female donor in good health and CMV-seronegative.

J is TRBJ1-6 and V is TRBV5-8; D perhaps matches TRBD1 (6 bases). The CDR3 has 17 residues. Trimming stripped 2 bases from V and 0 bases from J, with 12 bases between. The germline CDR1 and CDR2 sequences are SGHTS and YDEGEE. As DNA, the CDR3 is TGTGCCAGCAGCTTCCGGGGACAAAGCTCCTATAATTCACCCCTCCACTTT. This translates into CASSFRGQSSYNSPLHF.

The V gene is TRBV18, the J gene TRBJ2-4, with D unclear. The length of the CDR3 is 12 residues. V gave up 3 bases and J gave up 6 bases, with 6 bases separating them. Per the germline V gene, CDR1 is KGHSH and CDR2 is LQKENI. CDR3 DNA sequence: TGTGCCAGCTCACCTCCGTCAAACATTCAGTACTTC. It codes for CASSPPSNIQYF.

The V and J genes are TRBV6-5 and TRBJ1-3, with D maybe TRBD1 (6 bases). V was shortened by 6 bases and J by 2 bases, with 11 bases between the two germline ends. The CDR3 consists of 14 residues. Germline CDR1 MNHEY, CDR2 SVGAGI. The CDR3 spells CASSERDTGNTIYF. In DNA, the CDR3 is TGTGCCAGCAGCGAAAGGGACACTGGAAACACCATATATTTT.

The chain carries TRBV6-6 and TRBJ1-1; D is uncertain. Trimming shortened V by 4 bases and J by 5 bases, and 11 bases separated the two germline ends. From germline, CDR1 is MNHNY and CDR2 SVGAGI (reference sequence). The CDR3 sequence is 13 residues long. CDR3 DNA sequence: TGTGCCAGCAGTTTTATGGGAGGAACTGAAGCTTTCTTT. Protein sequence: CASSFMGGTEAFF.

V and J are TRBV11-2 and TRBJ2-7, with D tentatively TRBD2 (6 bases). Germline V gene sequence: CDR1 SGHAT, CDR2 FQNNGV. Between the trimmed V and J ends, which lost 4 bases and 3 bases, there was a span of 19 bases. This CDR3 region has 16 residues. The CDR3 reads CASSYSRGARNYEQYF. CDR3 DNA sequence: TGTGCCAGCAGCTACTCTCGCGGGGCCAGGAACTACGAGCAGTACTTC. Full variable domain (remainder filled in from reference TRBV11-2 and TRBJ2-7): EAGVAQSPRYKIIEKRQSVAFWCNPISGHATLYWYQQILGQGPKLLIQFQNNGVVDDSQLPKDRFSAERLKGVDSTLKIQPAKLEDSAVYLCASSYSRGARNYEQYFGPGTRLTVT.

The rearrangement uses TRBV5-1 and TRBJ2-3; 8 nucleotides agree with TRBD1. After removal of 6 bases from V and 3 bases from J, the junction contained 6 bases not matched to a gene. The V gene's germline CDR1 is SGHRS and CDR2 YFSETQ. The CDR3 loop spans 14 amino acids. CDR3 sequence reads: CASKQGELTDTQYF. The CDR3 DNA sequence: TGCGCCAGCAAACAGGGGGAATTAACAGATACGCAGTATTTT.

The CDR3 sequence: CATHPGGSSYEQYF. The DNA of the CDR3 is TGTGCCACCCACCCGGGGGGGAGCTCCTACGAGCAGTACTTC. V usage is TRBV6-5 and J usage is TRBJ2-7; 8 bases match TRBD2. The CDR3 consists of 14 residues. Trimming took 10 bases from V and 0 from J; bases not matched to a gene: 8. The germline V gene encodes CDR1 MNHEY and CDR2 SVGAGI.

The genes are TRBV5-4 and TRBJ2-7; 8 bases are shared with TRBD2. V lost 6 bases and J lost 1; bases outside the gene matches: 12. Germline loops: CDR1 SGHNT, CDR2 YYREEE (reference sequence). The CDR3 loop spans 16 amino acids. CDR3 residues: CASTHTAGTRSYEQYF. The CDR3 bases are TGTGCCAGCACCCACACGGCGGGGACTAGATCCTACGAGCAGTACTTC.

The genes are TRBV2 and TRBJ1-4, with D perhaps TRBD1 (5 bases). This CDR3 spans 14 amino acids. Trimming took 4 bases from V and 3 from J, leaving 9 bases between them. The germline V gene has CDR1 SNHLY and CDR2 FYNNEI. The DNA for the CDR3 is TGTGCCAGCAGTGTTCAGGGTGCTAATGAAAAACTGTTTTTT. Translation gives CASSVQGANEKLFF. The whole variable domain, remainder taken from reference TRBV2 and TRBJ1-4, is EPEVTQTPSHQVTQMGQEVILRCVPISNHLYFYWYRQILGQKVEFLVSFYNNEISEKSEIFDDQFSVERPDGSNFTLKIRSTKLEDSAMYFCASSVQGANEKLFFGSGTQLSVL.

V is TRBV28 and J is TRBJ1-2; D possibly corresponds to TRBD1 (6 bases). V lost 5 bases and J lost 6, with 13 bases in between. The CDR3 has 13 amino acids. Per germline, CDR1 MDHEN and CDR2 SYDVKM. CDR3 DNA sequence: TGTGCCAGCAGTCCCGGGACACCGAATGGCTACACCTTC. Amino acids: CASSPGTPNGYTF.

The genes are TRBV6-1 and TRBJ1-3, with a weak D call TRBD1 (5 bases). The V end was cut by 2 bases, the J end by 5 bases, with 13 bases between. CDR1 is MNHNS, CDR2 SASEGT, per germline. This CDR3 has 15 residues. CDR3 region: CASSERDGGRNTIYF. The CDR3, as DNA: TGTGCCAGCAGTGAACGGGACGGGGGTAGAAACACCATATATTTT.

This chain connects TRBV9 to TRBJ1-1; D is possibly TRBD1 (6 bases). The germline CDR1 and CDR2 sequences are SGDLS and YYNGEE. The length of the CDR3 is 17 residues. Trimming cost V 0 bases and J 1 base, with 16 bases left between them. DNA for the CDR3: TGTGCCAGCAGCGTAGGGTGGGGGGGCAGTTCGAACACTGAAGCTTTCTTT. Protein sequence: CASSVGWGGSSNTEAFF.

V and J are TRBV9 and TRBJ2-3; 12 bases match TRBD2. CDR1 SGDLS and CDR2 YYNGEE come from the germline V gene. CDR3 size: 19 residues. V lost 4 bases, J lost 1 base, and 13 bases stayed unmatched. This CDR3 is CASSPSRLAGGRGTDTQYF. The CDR3 DNA sequence: TGTGCCAGCAGCCCAAGCCGGCTAGCGGGGGGGCGGGGCACAGATACGCAGTATTTT.

V and J are TRBV27 and TRBJ2-6; D is unresolved. The CDR3 sequence is 15 residues long. With 2 bases removed from V and 1 base from J, the gap between germline ends came to 6 bases. Looked up from germline, CDR1 is MNHEY and CDR2 is SMNVEV (reference sequence). For the CDR3, the DNA is TGTGCCAGCAGTTTAACGCGGTCTGGGGCCAACGTCCTGACTTTC. Translation: CASSLTRSGANVLTF. Drawing the rest from reference TRBV27 and TRBJ2-6, the complete variable domain is EAQVTQNPRYLITVTGKKLTVTCSQNMNHEYMSWYRQDPGLGLRQIYYSMNVEVTDKGDVPEGYKVSRKEKRNFPLILESPSPNQTSLYFCASSLTRSGANVLTFGAGSRLTVL.

The rearrangement links TRBV6-1 to TRBJ2-5; 9 bases line up with TRBD2. The CDR3 length is 17 residues. V shed 2 bases, J shed 5 bases, and the junction held 12 bases outside the gene matches. Per germline, CDR1 MNHNS and CDR2 SASEGT. CDR3 region: CASSEMVAGVEVETQYF. CDR3 nucleotide sequence: TGTGCCAGCAGTGAAATGGTAGCGGGGGTCGAAGTGGAGACCCAGTACTTC.

The rearrangement uses TRBV6-5 and TRBJ2-3, with 7 positions matching TRBD1. The germline V gene has CDR1 MNHEY and CDR2 SVGAGI. The CDR3 totals 15 residues. V was pared by 6 bases and J by 0 bases, with 6 bases of the junction left unmatched. The CDR3 here is CASRKNRGSTDTQYF. For the CDR3, the DNA is TGTGCCAGCAGAAAAAACAGGGGTAGCACAGATACGCAGTATTTT.

V is TRBV9 and J is TRBJ2-1; maybe TRBD1 (5 bases). V dropped 3 bases and J dropped 4 bases, with 14 bases sitting between them. The CDR3 runs to 15 residues. Per germline, CDR1 SGDLS and CDR2 YYNGEE. In DNA, the CDR3 is TGTGCCAGCAGCGGACGACAGCCCGCGTACAATGAGCAGTTCTTC. It is translated as CASSGRQPAYNEQFF.

Regarding this clone: The CDR3 carries no conserved terminal phenylalanine or tryptophan, so it likely arises from a read error. This chain links TRBV28 with TRBJ1-2; the D gene is possibly TRBD1 (6 bases). The germline CDR1 and CDR2 sequences are MDHEN and SYDVKM. The CDR3 loop spans 16 amino acids. V lost 6 bases and J lost 8, with 25 bases in between. The CDR3, as DNA: TGTGCCAGCAGCCTTACAGGGATGTTCGGTTTGAGCGGCTACACCTCC. This translates into CASSLTGMFGLSGYTS.

The chain is built from TRBV6-1 and TRBJ1-1; D is unresolved. Deletions cut 6 bases from V and 2 bases from J, with 10 bases between. The CDR3 spans 13 residues. The germline CDR1 and CDR2 sequences are MNHNS and SASEGT. The CDR3 DNA reads as TGTGCCAGCAGACACCGGGATAACACTGAAGCTTTCTTT. The encoded protein is CASRHRDNTEAFF.

The chain joins TRBV7-2 to TRBJ1-3, with a weak D call TRBD1 (5 bases). CDR1 and CDR2 from the germline V gene are SGHTA and FQGNSA. The CDR3 is made up of 16 amino acids. Trimming shortened V by 2 bases and J by 2 bases, and 13 bases separated the two germline ends. CDR3 in DNA: TGTGCCAGCAGCTTAAATTGGGGCCCCACTGGAAACACCATATATTTT. Amino acid sequence: CASSLNWGPTGNTIYF.

For this clone: One junction end does not reproduce the germline sequence, and a read error may be involved. The chain recombines TRBV7-7 with TRBJ2-3; tentative D call: TRBD1 (5 bases). From germline, CDR1 is SSHAT and CDR2 FNYEAQ (reference sequence). The CDR3 is 14 residues long. The CDR3 here is CASSSSGSTDTQYF. The CDR3 bases are TGTGCTAGCAGTAGTTCAGGGAGCACAGATACGCAGTATTTT.